The 24 T cell receptor beta chains below were found in one sample sequenced in a study of identifying expanded T cells in peripheral blood. The repertoire was sequenced with immunoSEQ multiplex PCR; TCRdb's copy has only in-frame clones and lacks some. Among fewer than 110,000 clones listed, roughly 87% were seen once. Sequenced sample: blood. The receptors shown here come from a person aged 18-69 years in good health.

This clone is a singleton in its sample. At one boundary the junction diverges from the germline segment, which might be a read error. The chain links TRBV29-1 to TRBJ2-3; TRBD1 matches 11 bases. The CDR3 is 9 amino acids. The germline gives CDR1 SQVTM, CDR2 ANQGSEA. This CDR3 is CSVDGQGAF. The CDR3 coding sequence is TGCAGCGTTGACGGACAGGGGGCTTTT.

The sample holds one count of this clone. V usage is TRBV5-1 and J usage is TRBJ2-2; 7 nucleotides agree with TRBD1. This CDR3 has 15 amino acids. With V trimmed by 1 base and J by 5 bases, 5 bases remained unmatched. Germline V gene lookup returns CDR1 SGHRS and CDR2 YFSETQ. The CDR3 DNA is TGCGCCAGCAGCTTGACGACAGGGTATACCGGGGAGCTGTTTTTT. Protein: CASSLTTGYTGELFF.

V gene TRBV4-1 combines with J gene TRBJ2-1, with D unclear. The CDR3 loop spans 15 amino acids. Germline lookup yields CDR1 MGHRA and CDR2 YSYEKL. With 1 base removed from V and 6 bases from J, the gap between germline ends came to 13 bases. The CDR3 reads CASSQVPMQPNEQFF. DNA of the CDR3: TGCGCCAGCAGCCAAGTCCCGATGCAGCCCAATGAGCAGTTCTTC.

The gene calls are TRBV19 and TRBJ2-3; 10 nucleotides align to TRBD2. The CDR3 consists of 16 residues. Per the germline V gene, CDR1 is LNHDA and CDR2 is SQIVND (reference sequence). V shed 4 bases, J shed 2 bases, and the junction held 6 bases outside the gene matches. CDR3 region: CASSKTGTSATDTQYF. The CDR3 coding sequence is TGTGCCAGTAGTAAAACCGGGACTAGCGCCACAGATACGCAGTATTTT.

The gene calls are TRBV28 and TRBJ1-2; tentative D call: TRBD1 (6 bases). Germline V gives CDR1 MDHEN, CDR2 SYDVKM. Trimming removed 4 bases at V and 4 bases at J, with 16 bases between. The CDR3 is 15 residues long. The CDR3 nucleotides are TGTGCCAGCAGTTCCGGGACAATCCCCTCCTATGGCTACACCTTC. Amino acids: CASSSGTIPSYGYTF.

J is TRBJ2-7 and V is TRBV7-8; 9 nucleotides align to TRBD1. After removal of 7 bases from V and 9 bases from J, the junction contained 10 bases not matched to a gene. Germline V gene data show CDR1 as SGHVS and CDR2 as FQNEAQ. The CDR3 spans 13 residues. CDR3 sequence (DNA): TGTGCCAGCACTGGGACAGGGTTACTAGGGCAGTACTTC. It translates to CASTGTGLLGQYF.

About this clone itself: One junction end disagrees with the germline gene, perhaps due to a read error. The chain links TRBV10-3 to TRBJ2-7; D may match TRBD1 or TRBD2 (5 bases each). CDR1 is ENHRY, CDR2 SYGVKD, per germline. CDR3 length equals 11 residues. CDR3 DNA sequence: TGTGCCATCAGTGCCGGGACCTCGAGGCACTTC. As protein: CAISAGTSRHF.

This clone was counted a few times. The V gene is TRBV6-4, the J gene TRBJ2-3, with a possible D match to TRBD2 (6 bases). Trimming cost V 7 bases and J 2 bases, with 16 bases left between them. This CDR3 comprises 15 residues. Germline values: CDR1 MRHNA, CDR2 SNTAGT. CDR3 nucleotides: TGTGCCAGCACTAGGACTACCTCCCCCACAGATACGCAGTATTTT. It specifies CASTRTTSPTDTQYF.

The V and J genes are TRBV6-1 and TRBJ1-4; the D gene is possibly TRBD1 (6 bases). V lost 11 bases, J lost 8 bases, and 15 bases lay in between. The CDR3 extends over 12 amino acids. Germline V gene sequence: CDR1 MNHNS, CDR2 SASEGT. The DNA for the CDR3 is TGTGCCGAAAGGGGGGCAGACGAAAAACTGTTTTTT. This gives the protein CAERGADEKLFF.

The chain uses TRBV2 and TRBJ2-1; 7 bases agree with TRBD2. The V and J ends lost 6 bases and 12 bases, in that order; junction bases with no gene match: 11. The CDR3 has 13 amino acids. The germline V gene encodes CDR1 SNHLY and CDR2 FYNNEI. The chain's CDR3 is CASRAERGAGQFF. In nucleotides, the CDR3 is TGTGCCAGCAGGGCGGAGCGGGGCGCAGGGCAGTTCTTC.

The chain carries TRBV10-3 and TRBJ2-3, with no clear D. The germline V gene encodes CDR1 ENHRY and CDR2 SYGVKD. Trimming removed 4 bases from V and 2 bases from J, with 10 bases in between. The CDR3 loop spans 14 amino acids. CDR3 protein: CAISGLGITDTQYF. The CDR3 DNA reads as TGTGCCATCAGTGGTCTCGGTATCACAGATACGCAGTATTTT.

This chain joins TRBV6-4 and TRBJ1-2; D unclear. V shed 9 bases and J shed 0 bases, with 11 bases lying between them. Germline CDR1 and CDR2: MRHNA and SNTAGT. This CDR3 is built from 13 residues. CDR3 sequence (DNA): TGTGCCAGGCAAGAGCAAGCTAACTATGGCTACACCTTC. As protein: CARQEQANYGYTF.

The sample holds a few counts of this clone. The chain links TRBV7-9 to TRBJ1-1, with D unresolved. Looked up from germline, CDR1 is SEHNR and CDR2 is FQNEAQ (reference sequence). The V and J ends lost 1 base and 4 bases respectively, with 1 base between them. The CDR3 is 11 residues long. The CDR3, as DNA: TGTGCCAGCAGCTTAGGCACTGAAGCTTTCTTT. Translating it yields CASSLGTEAFF. The full variable domain, in which reference TRBV7-9 and TRBJ1-1 provide the parts outside the CDR3, is DTGVSQNPRHKITKRGQNVTFRCDPISEHNRLYWYRQTLGQGPEFLTYFQNEAQLEKSRLLSDRFSAERPKGSFSTLEIQRTEQGDSAMYLCASSLGTEAFFGQGTRLTVV.

V is TRBV5-1 and J is TRBJ2-5, with a tentative D call TRBD1 (5 bases). The germline V and J ends were trimmed by 2 bases and 5 bases, with 10 bases remaining between them. CDR3 length: 13 amino acids. In germline, CDR1 is SGHRS, CDR2 YFSETQ. The CDR3 nucleotides read TGCGCCAGCAGCTTATCAGGGCCGGAGACCCAGTACTTC. Translation gives CASSLSGPETQYF.

The chain is built from TRBV15 and TRBJ1-5; D ambiguous. V was cut by 0 bases and J by 6 bases, with 6 bases left in between. Germline CDR1 reads LNHNV; CDR2 reads YYDKDF (reference sequence). CDR3 length: 13 residues. The CDR3 sequence: CATSRDSLQPQHF. The CDR3 nucleotides are TGTGCCACCAGCAGAGATTCCCTTCAGCCCCAGCATTTT. Full variable domain (outside the CDR3, taken from reference TRBV15 and TRBJ1-5): DAMVIQNPRYQVTQFGKPVTLSCSQTLNHNVMYWYQQKSSQAPKLLFHYYDKDFNNEADTPDNFQSRRPNTSFCFLDIRSPGLGDTAMYLCATSRDSLQPQHFGDGTRLSIL.

With respect to this clone: The sample holds other DNA sequences that translate to the same CDR3. The chain uses TRBV19 and TRBJ1-2, with D perhaps TRBD1 (6 bases). Per germline, CDR1 LNHDA and CDR2 SQIVND (reference sequence). The CDR3 spans 15 residues. Trimming shortened V by 1 base and J by 4 bases, and 13 bases separated the two germline ends. Here the CDR3 DNA reads TGTGCCAGTAGTATAGCAACGGGGGCAGGCTATGGCTACACCTTC. Its protein product is CASSIATGAGYGYTF.

The chain is built from TRBV30 and TRBJ2-6; D is possibly TRBD1 or TRBD2 (5 bases each). The germline V gene has CDR1 GTSNPN and CDR2 SVGIG (reference sequence). The CDR3 contains 17 residues. CDR3 in DNA: TGTTGTCTTTCCGCCGGGACCATAGGGGTTGGGGCCAACGTCCTGACTTTC. Protein: CCLSAGTIGVGANVLTF. The whole variable domain, remainder taken from reference TRBV30 and TRBJ2-6, is SQTIHQWPATLVQPVGSPLSLECTVEGTSNPNLYWYRQAAGRGLQLLFYSVGIGQISSEVPQNLSASRPQDRQFILSSKKLLLSDSGFYLCCLSAGTIGVGANVLTFGAGSRLTVL.

The rearrangement joins TRBV5-8 to TRBJ1-1; 9 positions match TRBD1. V dropped 6 bases and J dropped 5; count of bases not matched to a gene: 8. Germline V gene data show CDR1 as SGHTS and CDR2 as YDEGEE. This CDR3 has 14 residues. DNA for the CDR3: TGTGCCAGCAACAGGGGGCCGGAGGAAACTGAAGCTTTCTTT. It encodes CASNRGPEETEAFF.

This chain joins TRBV7-8 and TRBJ1-2; D uncertain. Trimming took 1 base from V and 5 from J, leaving 17 bases between them. Germline CDR1 and CDR2: SGHVS and FQNEAQ. The CDR3 has 16 amino acids. DNA for the CDR3: TGTGCCAGCAGCTTAGTAGTGGCCAGTACCCCTTATGGCTACACCTTC. Amino acid sequence: CASSLVVASTPYGYTF.

This clone was detected a few times. The chain recombines TRBV6-5 with TRBJ2-2, with no clear D. This CDR3 contains 11 residues. V shed 6 bases and J shed 8 bases, with 7 bases lying between them. Germline V gene lookup returns CDR1 MNHEY and CDR2 SVGAGI. The CDR3 region has the DNA TGTGCCAGCAGCCTCAATGGGGAGCTGTTTTTT. Residues: CASSLNGELFF.

This chain links TRBV5-1 with TRBJ2-3; 7 bases fit TRBD2. The germline V gene has CDR1 SGHRS and CDR2 YFSETQ. The CDR3 is 15 amino acids. Germline trimming cut 6 bases from V and 5 bases from J; bases unmatched to any gene: 12. CDR3 in amino acids: CASIRGEAGVDTQYF. The CDR3 nucleotides are TGCGCCAGCATTAGGGGAGAGGCGGGGGTAGATACGCAGTATTTT.

The chain recombines TRBV5-1 with TRBJ1-4; D may be TRBD1 (6 bases). Germline-derived CDR1 and CDR2 are SGHRS and YFSETQ. The V and J ends lost 1 base and 0 bases respectively, with 16 bases between them. The CDR3 length is 18 residues. The CDR3 coding sequence is TGCGCCAGCAGCTTGTCTGGGGGCGGGCGTGCAACTAATGAAAAACTGTTTTTT. It is translated as CASSLSGGGRATNEKLFF.

This chain joins TRBV4-1 and TRBJ1-2, with unresolved D. Trimming pared 0 bases from V and 0 bases from J, leaving 17 bases between. CDR1 is MGHRA and CDR2 is YSYEKL in the germline V gene. This CDR3 has 18 residues. CDR3 in amino acids: CASSQDRILAEPNYGYTF. The CDR3 nucleotides read TGCGCCAGCAGCCAAGATCGTATTTTGGCGGAACCTAACTATGGCTACACCTTC.

This clone has just a few counts. The rearrangement uses TRBV10-3 and TRBJ1-5; no definite D call. The CDR3 spans 15 residues. V lost 7 bases to trimming and J lost 3 bases, with 16 bases between them. Germline loops: CDR1 ENHRY, CDR2 SYGVKD. In DNA form, the CDR3 reads TGTGCCATCACCACTCCTGGTCTAGACAATCAGCCCCAGCATTTT. This encodes CAITTPGLDNQPQHF.